This is a list of T cell receptor beta chains from one sample in a study of memory CD4+ T cells and cytomegalovirus serostatus. Repertoires were generated with immunoSEQ multiplex PCR, while TCRdb's copy carries only in-frame clones and drops some. The sample has over 40,000 clones; more than 75% are singletons. Sequenced sample: memory CD4+ T cells from blood. The receptors were gathered from an adult in good health and CMV-seronegative. The CDR3 runs from the conserved cysteine through the conserved F or W. A D gene is named only where the DNA matches it firmly. Clone size appears in some rows only: once, few, many, or a class for an expanded clone.

cdr3_aa,cdr3_nt,clone_size,d_call,v_call,j_call
CASSVQGSAYEQYF,TGTGCCAGCAGCGTACAGGGGAGTGCCTACGAGCAGTACTTC,-,TRBD1,TRBV11-2,TRBJ2-7
CASSHDRAGYEQYF,TGCGCCAGCAGCCACGACAGGGCTGGCTACGAGCAGTACTTC,-,TRBD1,TRBV4-3,TRBJ2-7
CSVEDQEGIQPQHF,TGCAGCGTTGAAGATCAGGAAGGTATCCAGCCCCAGCATTTT,once,-,TRBV29-1,TRBJ1-5
CASSQGETGTKNIQYF,TGCGCCAGCAGCCAAGGGGAGACAGGGACAAAAAACATTCAGTACTTC,-,TRBD1,TRBV4-1,TRBJ2-4
CASSSTSGGYLFDNEQFF,TGCGCCAGCAGCTCGACTAGCGGGGGGTATTTATTTGACAATGAGCAGTTCTTC,-,TRBD2,TRBV7-9,TRBJ2-1
CAWSVTAYGRYGYTF,TGTGCCTGGAGTGTAACAGCCTATGGACGATATGGCTACACCTTC,-,-,TRBV30,TRBJ1-2
CASSLGAGGSNTEAFF,TGTGCCAGCAGCTTGGGGGCAGGGGGATCGAACACTGAAGCTTTCTTT,-,TRBD1,TRBV5-4,TRBJ1-1
CASSLVSGGANEQFF,TGTGCCAGCAGCTTAGTTAGCGGGGGGGCCAATGAGCAGTTCTTC,-,TRBD2,TRBV7-2,TRBJ2-1
CASSPMGANSGNTIYF,TGTGCCAGCAGCCCGATGGGGGCTAACTCTGGAAACACCATATATTTT,-,-,TRBV7-2,TRBJ1-3
CASSPPGVSYNEQFF,TGTGCCAGCTCACCACCGGGGGTCTCCTACAATGAGCAGTTCTTC,-,-,TRBV18,TRBJ2-1
CASSPGRNNYGYTF,TGTGCCAGCAGCCCGGGGCGAAACAACTATGGCTACACCTTC,-,-,TRBV4-2,TRBJ1-2
CASSSYYGYTF,TGTGCCAGCAGTTCGTACTATGGCTACACCTTC,medium-sized,-,TRBV6-6,TRBJ1-2
CATADWPEAYNEQFF,TGTGCCACCGCCGACTGGCCTGAGGCCTACAATGAGCAGTTCTTC,-,-,TRBV2,TRBJ2-1
CASSFGQGSISYNEQFF,TGTGCCAGCAGCTTCGGACAGGGGTCAATAAGCTACAATGAGCAGTTCTTC,few,TRBD1,TRBV7-2,TRBJ2-1
CAISESTHQPQHF,TGTGCCATCAGTGAGTCGACCCATCAGCCCCAGCATTTT,-,-,TRBV10-3,TRBJ1-5
CASSQVPTSGVWDEQFF,TGCGCCAGCAGCCAAGTCCCCACTAGCGGGGTTTGGGATGAGCAGTTCTTC,-,TRBD2,TRBV4-1,TRBJ2-1
CASTPVAGGQETQYF,TGTGCCAGCACCCCTGTAGCGGGGGGCCAAGAGACCCAGTACTTC,-,TRBD2,TRBV9,TRBJ2-5
CASSSTGRAGGEQYF,TGTGCCAGCAGCTCGACCGGACGGGCTGGGGGCGAGCAGTACTTC,-,-,TRBV11-3,TRBJ2-7
CASSYSNYGYTF,TGTGCCAGCTCTTATTCTAACTATGGCTACACCTTC,-,-,TRBV11-2,TRBJ1-2
CAWSGGGDQPQHF,TGTGCCTGGAGTGGGGGGGGAGATCAGCCCCAGCATTTT,-,-,TRBV30,TRBJ1-5
CSVVRNYNEQFF,TGCAGCGTTGTCCGGAACTACAATGAGCAGTTCTTC,-,-,TRBV29-1,TRBJ2-1
CAWSVLREKLFF,TGTGCCTGGAGTGTACTCAGGGAAAAACTGTTTTTT,few,-,TRBV30,TRBJ1-4
CASSEMSRSGYTF,TGTGCCAGCAGTGAAATGTCCAGGAGTGGCTACACCTTC,-,-,TRBV6-1,TRBJ1-2
CASSTGQYGYTF,TGTGCCAGCAGTACGGGACAGTATGGCTACACCTTC,-,TRBD1,TRBV27,TRBJ1-2
CASSLTSGASTDTQYF,TGTGCCAGCAGCTTAACTAGCGGGGCTAGCACAGATACGCAGTATTTT,few,TRBD2,TRBV7-6,TRBJ2-3
CAWSQKGGNTIYF,TGTGCCTGGAGCCAGAAAGGGGGAAACACCATATATTTT,-,-,TRBV30,TRBJ1-3
CASSRDGYGYTF,TGTGCCAGCAGCCGGGACGGGTATGGCTACACCTTC,few,-,TRBV11-2,TRBJ1-2
CASSAGGSSPLHF,TGTGCCAGCAGCGCAGGAGGCAGTTCACCCCTCCACTTT,-,-,TRBV7-9,TRBJ1-6
CASSYIMGRDYGYTF,TGTGCCAGCAGCTATATTATGGGACGGGACTATGGCTACACCTTC,-,-,TRBV7-9,TRBJ1-2
CASSSVGNSYEQYF,TGTGCCAGTAGTAGTGTGGGCAACTCCTACGAGCAGTACTTC,-,-,TRBV19,TRBJ2-7
CAWNPGGSAQPQHF,TGTGCCTGGAACCCAGGGGGATCGGCTCAGCCCCAGCATTTT,-,TRBD1,TRBV30,TRBJ1-5
CASSLFGNQPQHF,TGTGCCAGCAGTTTATTCGGGAATCAGCCCCAGCATTTT,-,-,TRBV27,TRBJ1-5